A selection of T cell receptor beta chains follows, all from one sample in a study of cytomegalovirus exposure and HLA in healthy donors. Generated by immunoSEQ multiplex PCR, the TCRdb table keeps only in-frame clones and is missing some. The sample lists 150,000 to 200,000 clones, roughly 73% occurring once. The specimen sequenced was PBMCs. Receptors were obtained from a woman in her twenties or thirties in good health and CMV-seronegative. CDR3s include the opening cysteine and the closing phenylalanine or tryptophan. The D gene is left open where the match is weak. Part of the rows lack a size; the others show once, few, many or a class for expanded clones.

CASSSRDLWRNEQFF TGTGCCAGCAGCTCGCGGGACTTGTGGCGGAATGAGCAGTTCTTC TRBJ2-1 . . TRBV7-8
CASSIEGGQSYGYTF TGTGCCAGTAGTATAGAGGGAGGACAAAGCTATGGCTACACCTTC TRBJ1-2 . . TRBV19
CASSYSTGRGAEAFF TGTGCCAGCAGTTACTCGACAGGGAGAGGGGCTGAAGCTTTCTTT TRBJ1-1 TRBD1 . TRBV6-5
CASSFGGEETQYF TGTGCCAGCAGTTTCGGGGGTGAGGAGACCCAGTACTTC TRBJ2-5 . . TRBV27
CASSSGTDILRLGYTF TGTGCCAGCAGCTCCGGAACCGACATTCTTCGGCTTGGCTACACCTTC TRBJ1-2 . . TRBV7-9
CASSPWGGRRREQYF TGTGCCAGCAGCCCATGGGGGGGGCGCAGGCGCGAGCAGTACTTC TRBJ2-7 . once TRBV5-4
CASSLSGPFYEQYF TGTGCCAGCAGTTTGTCAGGGCCCTTCTACGAGCAGTACTTC TRBJ2-7 . . TRBV27
CAISPSGEGANYGYTF TGTGCCATCAGCCCGAGCGGGGAGGGAGCTAACTATGGCTACACCTTC TRBJ1-2 . . TRBV10-3
CASSPRHLQETQYF TGTGCCAGCAGCCCGCGACACCTCCAAGAGACCCAGTACTTC TRBJ2-5 . . TRBV7-8
CASSGPTGNLAKNIQYF TGTGCCAGCAGTGGACCAACAGGGAACCTAGCCAAAAACATTCAGTACTTC TRBJ2-4 . . TRBV2
CASSLAGKQFF TGTGCCAGCAGCTTGGCCGGTAAGCAGTTCTTC TRBJ2-1 . . TRBV5-4
CASTTGGAGGYTF TGTGCCAGCACGACTGGGGGGGCGGGTGGCTACACCTTC TRBJ1-2 . . TRBV9
CASSLVAREGRNDYEQYF TGCGCCAGCAGCTTGGTCGCTAGGGAGGGACGGAACGACTACGAGCAGTACTTC TRBJ2-7 TRBD2 . TRBV5-1
CASSLGIRADTQYF TGTGCCAGCAGCTTAGGCATACGGGCAGATACGCAGTATTTT TRBJ2-3 . . TRBV7-8
CAWSGGTERTQYF TGTGCCTGGAGTGGGGGGACAGAAAGGACCCAGTACTTC TRBJ2-5 TRBD1 few TRBV30
CASSLSGLAGGPYTHEQFF TGTGCCAGCAGCTTAAGTGGACTAGCGGGAGGGCCGTACACCCATGAGCAGTTCTTC TRBJ2-1 TRBD2 . TRBV7-3
CASSYAARGYEQYF TGTGCCAGCAGCTACGCGGCCAGGGGCTACGAGCAGTACTTC TRBJ2-7 . . TRBV7-9
CASSLYGALRYEQYF TGTGCCAGCAGTTTATATGGGGCTTTAAGGTACGAGCAGTACTTC TRBJ2-7 . . TRBV27
CASSFEFSTGELFF TGTGCCAGCAGCTTTGAGTTTTCGACCGGGGAGCTGTTTTTT TRBJ2-2 . . TRBV7-2
CASSLGRQGSYEQYF TGTGCCAGCAGCTTAGGCAGACAGGGCAGCTACGAGCAGTACTTC TRBJ2-7 TRBD1 . TRBV7-9
CASLGQTYEQYF TGTGCCAGTTTGGGACAGACCTACGAGCAGTACTTC TRBJ2-7 TRBD1 few TRBV2
CASSKGDDRGLTIGEQYF TGTGCCAGCAGCAAGGGGGATGACAGGGGGCTAACGATCGGCGAGCAGTACTTC TRBJ2-7 . . TRBV21-1
CASSQVPKEHLSGNTIYF TGTGCCAGCAGCCAAGTTCCTAAGGAGCACCTCTCTGGAAACACCATATATTTT TRBJ1-3 . . TRBV14
CASSSGQNTEAFF TGTGCCAGCAGCTCGGGACAGAACACTGAAGCTTTCTTT TRBJ1-1 . once TRBV7-2
CASSPGTGVTNPYEQYF TGTGCCAGCTCACCCGGGACAGGGGTAACTAACCCCTACGAGCAGTACTTC TRBJ2-7 TRBD1 . TRBV18
CASSLETGGTNEKLFF TGTGCCAGCAGCTTAGAGACAGGCGGGACTAATGAAAAACTGTTTTTT TRBJ1-4 . once TRBV7-2
CASSSGVGGYTF TGTGCCAGCAGTTCAGGGGTGGGTGGCTACACCTTC TRBJ1-2 . . TRBV25-1
CASSYGARTEAFF TGTGCCAGCAGTTATGGGGCCCGGACTGAAGCTTTCTTT TRBJ1-1 . . TRBV6-5
CARDRAVADTQYF TGTGCCAGGGACAGGGCGGTCGCAGATACGCAGTATTTT TRBJ2-3 TRBD1 . TRBV6-5